A single sample is the source of the 14 T cell receptor beta chains below, sequenced in a study of T cell responses to AZD1222 COVID-19 vaccine. The protocol was immunoSEQ multiplex PCR, while the TCRdb copy is restricted to in-frame clones and leaves out a portion. This sample yields some 130,000 clones, of which over 75% are seen a single time; roughly 3.5% belongs to the top ten. The sample consisted of peripheral blood, taken on day 0 of AZD1222 vaccination. These receptors originate from an adult in good health.

V is TRBV29-1 and J is TRBJ1-2; D remains ambiguous. Trimming shortened V by 5 bases and J by 2 bases, and 12 bases separated the two germline ends. The germline gives CDR1 SQVTM, CDR2 ANQGSEA. CDR3 length equals 13 residues. The CDR3 DNA reads as TGCAGCGTTCGCGGGCAGTCGAACTATGGCTACACCTTC. Translation gives CSVRGQSNYGYTF.

This chain connects TRBV14 to TRBJ1-1; weak D call: TRBD1 (6 bases). Germline lookup yields CDR1 SGHDN and CDR2 FVKESK. CDR3 length: 14 amino acids. V lost 3 bases and J lost 5, with 13 bases in between. CDR3 coding DNA: TGTGCCAGCAGCCAGCTACAGGGTTTAACTGAAGCTTTCTTT. It encodes CASSQLQGLTEAFF.

This chain uses TRBV7-9 with TRBJ1-5; no firm D call. V lost 1 base to trimming and J lost 2 bases, with 0 bases between them. CDR3 length: 12 residues. Germline V gene data show CDR1 as SEHNR and CDR2 as FQNEAQ (reference sequence). CDR3 loop: CASSLGNQPQHF. CDR3 coding DNA: TGTGCCAGCAGCTTAGGCAATCAGCCCCAGCATTTT.

This clone was counted at least ten times. This chain's CDR3 is CASSDPGRSYEQYF. The CDR3 DNA follows: TGTGCCAGCAGTGATCCAGGGCGTTCCTACGAGCAGTACTTC. The chain combines TRBV6-1 with TRBJ2-7, with D possibly matching TRBD1 (5 bases). V gave up 3 bases and J gave up 1 base, with 10 bases separating them. Germline-derived CDR1 and CDR2 are MNHNS and SASEGT. The CDR3 is 14 amino acids.

CDR3 sequence: CASSQDRWTQGTEAFF. CDR3 DNA sequence: TGCGCCAGCAGCCAAGATAGGTGGACCCAGGGCACTGAAGCTTTCTTT. The chain combines TRBV4-1 with TRBJ1-1; weak D call: TRBD1 (5 bases). Between the trimmed V and J ends, which lost 0 bases and 4 bases, there was a span of 15 bases. The germline V gene has CDR1 MGHRA and CDR2 YSYEKL. This CDR3 spans 16 amino acids.

This chain uses TRBV11-2 with TRBJ1-3; D ambiguous. The V end was cut by 8 bases, the J end by 4 bases, with 15 bases between. The CDR3 runs to 14 residues. In germline, CDR1 is SGHAT, CDR2 FQNNGV. The CDR3 DNA reads TGTGCCAGCGCCATTGGCGGCCCGGGAAACACCATATATTTT. It translates to CASAIGGPGNTIYF.

The CDR3 loop is CASSLTGGRETQYF. In DNA, the CDR3 is TGTGCCAGCAGCCTCACGGGGGGGCGAGAGACCCAGTACTTC. V gene TRBV4-2 combines with J gene TRBJ2-5, with 8 bases aligning to TRBD2. Germline V gives CDR1 LGHNA, CDR2 YNFKEQ. The junction had 5 bases not matched to a gene; V was cut back by 4 bases and J by 4 bases. The CDR3 covers 14 residues.

The rearrangement uses TRBV5-1 and TRBJ1-1; 7 bases map to TRBD1. V lost 4 bases and J lost 1; bases outside the gene matches: 7. Germline CDR1 and CDR2: SGHRS and YFSETQ. This CDR3 contains 15 residues. The CDR3 DNA is TGCGCCAGCAGCCCGTCCGGGACAGCGAACACTGAAGCTTTCTTT. Encoded protein: CASSPSGTANTEAFF.

This rearrangement joins TRBV11-2 to TRBJ2-3; a possible D gene is TRBD2 (5 bases). Trimming took off 4 bases at V and 0 bases at J, with 8 bases between the two ends. There are 14 residues in the CDR3. Germline CDR1 reads SGHAT; CDR2 reads FQNNGV. CDR3 protein: CASSWTESTDTQYF. In nucleotides, the CDR3 is TGTGCCAGCAGCTGGACTGAGAGCACAGATACGCAGTATTTT.

The chain links TRBV6-1 to TRBJ1-2; 7 nucleotides line up with TRBD1. This CDR3 has 15 amino acids. The V segment lost 2 bases and the J segment 2 bases; nucleotides outside the gene matches: 5. From germline, CDR1 is MNHNS and CDR2 SASEGT. The CDR3 DNA follows: TGTGCCAGCAGTGAAACAGGGGTGCGAAACTATGGCTACACCTTC. Translation gives CASSETGVRNYGYTF.

The CDR3: CSAGYGYTF. The CDR3 DNA sequence: TGCAGTGCCGGGTATGGCTACACCTTC. This chain connects TRBV20-1 to TRBJ1-2; D is unresolved. This CDR3 is built from 9 residues. V lost 6 bases and J lost 5, with 4 bases in between. Per the germline V gene, CDR1 is DFQATT and CDR2 is SNEGSKA (reference sequence).

The J gene is TRBJ2-2, the V gene TRBV7-2; D gene ambiguous. Germline V gene lookup returns CDR1 SGHTA and CDR2 FQGNSA. The CDR3 is 13 residues long. V was cut by 3 bases and J by 4 bases, with 6 bases left in between. This CDR3 reads CASSFIGTGELFF. The CDR3 nucleotides read TGTGCCAGCAGCTTTATAGGCACCGGGGAGCTGTTTTTT.

V usage is TRBV19 and J usage is TRBJ2-1; D gene unclear. The V and J ends lost 6 bases and 0 bases respectively, with 9 bases between them. Germline V gives CDR1 LNHDA, CDR2 SQIVND (reference sequence). The CDR3 spans 14 residues. The CDR3 sequence is CASREQSSYNEQFF. The CDR3 DNA reads TGTGCCAGTAGAGAACAGAGCTCCTACAATGAGCAGTTCTTC.

The V gene is TRBV24-1, the J gene TRBJ2-2; 9 nucleotides agree with TRBD1. V shed 4 bases, J shed 6 bases, and the junction held 5 bases outside the gene matches. The CDR3 has 15 residues. From germline, CDR1 is KGHDR and CDR2 SFDVKD. In nucleotides, the CDR3 is TGTGCCACCAGTGACAGCGGGACAGGGCCCGGGGAGCTGTTTTTT. Its protein product is CATSDSGTGPGELFF.